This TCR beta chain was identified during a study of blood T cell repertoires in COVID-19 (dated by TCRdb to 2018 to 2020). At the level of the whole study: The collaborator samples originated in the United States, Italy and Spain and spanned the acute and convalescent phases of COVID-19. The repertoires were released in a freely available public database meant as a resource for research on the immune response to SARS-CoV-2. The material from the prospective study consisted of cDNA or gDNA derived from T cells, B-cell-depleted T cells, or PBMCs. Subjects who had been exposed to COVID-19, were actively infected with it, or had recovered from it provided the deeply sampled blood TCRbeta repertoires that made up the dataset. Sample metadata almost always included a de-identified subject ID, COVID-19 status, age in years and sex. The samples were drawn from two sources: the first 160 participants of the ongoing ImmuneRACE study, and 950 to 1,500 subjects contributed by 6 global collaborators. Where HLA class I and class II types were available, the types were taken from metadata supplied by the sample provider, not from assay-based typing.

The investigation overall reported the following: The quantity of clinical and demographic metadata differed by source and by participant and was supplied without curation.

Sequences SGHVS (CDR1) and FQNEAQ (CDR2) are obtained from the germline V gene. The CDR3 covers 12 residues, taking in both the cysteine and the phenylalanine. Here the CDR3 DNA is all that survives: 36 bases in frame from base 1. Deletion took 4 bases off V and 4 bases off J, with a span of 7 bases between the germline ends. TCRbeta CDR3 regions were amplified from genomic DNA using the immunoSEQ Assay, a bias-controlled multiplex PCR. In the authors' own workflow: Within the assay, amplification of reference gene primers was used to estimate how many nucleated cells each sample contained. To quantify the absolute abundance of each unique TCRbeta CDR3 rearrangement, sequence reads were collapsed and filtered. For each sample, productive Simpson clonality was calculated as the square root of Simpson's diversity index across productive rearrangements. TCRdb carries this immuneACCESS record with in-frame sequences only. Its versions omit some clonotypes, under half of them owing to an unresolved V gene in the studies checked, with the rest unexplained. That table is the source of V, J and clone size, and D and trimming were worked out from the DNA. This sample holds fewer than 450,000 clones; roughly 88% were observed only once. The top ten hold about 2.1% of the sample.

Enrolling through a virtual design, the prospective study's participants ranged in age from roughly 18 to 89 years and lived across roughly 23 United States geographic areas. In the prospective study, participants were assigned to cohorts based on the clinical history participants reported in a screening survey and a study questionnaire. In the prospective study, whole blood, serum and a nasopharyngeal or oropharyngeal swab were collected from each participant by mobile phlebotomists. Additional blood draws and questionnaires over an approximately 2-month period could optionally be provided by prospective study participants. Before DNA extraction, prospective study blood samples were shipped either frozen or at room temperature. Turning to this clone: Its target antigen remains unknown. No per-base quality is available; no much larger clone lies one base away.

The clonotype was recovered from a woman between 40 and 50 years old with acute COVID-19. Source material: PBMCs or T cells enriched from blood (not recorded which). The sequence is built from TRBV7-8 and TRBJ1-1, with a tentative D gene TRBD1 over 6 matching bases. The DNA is TGTGCCAGCAGCTCACAGGGCACTGAAGCTTTCTTT. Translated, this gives CASSSQGTEAFF.